The entry below describes one TCR beta chain. What it recognizes is unknown. Sequenced by immunoSEQ multiplex PCR; TCRdb stores in-frame clones only, minus some. This table has roughly 110,000 clones, over 80% appearing once. The data are from a study of CD4+ T cells in melanoma. Germline lookup yields CDR1 SGDLS and CDR2 YYNGEE. V lost 4 bases, J lost 1 base, and 18 bases lay in between. The CDR3 covers 17 residues. Study-wide results and caveats: Reportedly, melanoma neoantigen-specific CD4+ T cells showed varied differentiation states. CD8+ T cell, macrophage and B cell function reportedly correlated with neoantigen-specific CD4+ T cells.

The receptor comes from a human donor with melanoma. Sequencing was performed on peripheral blood. The rearrangement joins TRBV9 to TRBJ2-1; tentative D call: TRBD2 (7 bases). CDR3 nucleotide sequence: TGTGCCAGCAGCCCAAGAGGAGGGGGGGCGTCCTACAATGAGCAGTTCTTC. The encoded protein is CASSPRGGGASYNEQFF.